The 13 T cell receptor beta chains below come from one sample, sequenced in a study of blood T cell repertoires in COVID-19. Some clones are missing from TCRdb's copy, which holds only in-frame ones; the method was immunoSEQ multiplex PCR. The sample gives approximately 90,000 clones, approximately 75% of which show up once; about an eighth is in the top ten. Sequencing was carried out using peripheral blood. These receptors were obtained from a woman aged 80 or over with acute or convalescent COVID-19.

The chain combines TRBV4-3 with TRBJ2-1, with D perhaps matching TRBD2 (6 bases). Per germline, CDR1 LGHNA and CDR2 YSLEER. Trimming stripped 0 bases from V and 13 bases from J, with 13 bases between. The length of the CDR3 is 13 residues. In DNA, the CDR3 is TGCGCCAGCAGCCAAGAACCGGGACTGAGTCAGTTCTTC. It yields the protein CASSQEPGLSQFF.

In this sample, this clone turned up a few times. The chain links TRBV4-1 to TRBJ1-3, with D hard to call. The CDR3 is made up of 17 amino acids. The germline V and J ends were trimmed by 3 bases and 3 bases, with 18 bases remaining between them. The V gene's germline CDR1 is MGHRA and CDR2 YSYEKL. CDR3 sequence (DNA): TGCGCCAGCAGCCACCTCCTACGGAGGACTTTTGGAAACACCATATATTTT. This encodes CASSHLLRRTFGNTIYF.

This rearrangement joins TRBV12-3 or TRBV12-4 to TRBJ2-5; D is perhaps TRBD1 (5 bases). This CDR3 spans 12 amino acids. Deletions cut 6 bases from V and 5 bases from J, with 10 bases between. CDR3 residues: CASSTNRETQYF. The CDR3 DNA reads TGTGCCAGCAGCACCAACAGGGAGACCCAGTACTTC.

J is TRBJ2-7 and V is TRBV6-5; D might be TRBD2 (6 bases). This CDR3 spans 12 amino acids. Trimming removed 2 bases from V and 6 bases from J, with 8 bases in between. Germline-derived CDR1 and CDR2 are MNHEY and SVGAGI. CDR3 nucleotides: TGTGCCAGCAGTTACGTGGGGGGCGAGCAGTACTTC. Protein: CASSYVGGEQYF.

This sequence joins TRBV3-1 (or the pseudogene TRBV3-2) and TRBJ2-7, with 7 bases lining up with TRBD2. Germline values: CDR1 LGHDT, CDR2 YNNKEL (reference sequence). The ends lost 2 bases at V and 0 bases at J; junction bases unmatched: 1. CDR3 length equals 14 residues. The CDR3 here is CASSQWDYSYEQYF. As DNA, the CDR3 is TGTGCCAGCAGCCAATGGGACTACTCCTACGAGCAGTACTTC.

The genes are TRBV5-4 and TRBJ1-2; TRBD1 might be the D (6 bases). From germline, CDR1 is SGHNT and CDR2 YYREEE (reference sequence). CDR3 length: 13 residues. V dropped 6 bases and J dropped 8 bases, with 17 bases sitting between them. The CDR3 here is CASTQTGIIGYTF. The CDR3 DNA reads TGTGCCAGCACGCAAACAGGGATCATAGGCTACACCTTC. Supplemented by reference TRBV5-4 and TRBJ1-2, the full variable domain reads ETGVTQSPTHLIKTRGQQVTLRCSSQSGHNTVSWYQQALGQGPQFIFQYYREEENGRGNFPPRFSGLQFPNYSSELNVNALELDDSALYLCASTQTGIIGYTFGSGTRLTVV.

The chain carries TRBV4-2 and TRBJ1-1; TRBD1 is a possible D gene (5 bases). In germline, CDR1 is LGHNA, CDR2 YNFKEQ. V dropped 4 bases and J dropped 8 bases, with 8 bases sitting between them. This CDR3 is built from 11 residues. CDR3 sequence reads: CASSLGAEAFF. CDR3 in DNA: TGTGCCAGCAGCCTTGGGGCCGAAGCTTTCTTT.

The chain couples TRBV28 to TRBJ2-7; tentatively, D is TRBD1 (7 bases). Per the germline V gene, CDR1 is MDHEN and CDR2 is SYDVKM. Trimming shortened V by 3 bases and J by 0 bases, and 21 bases separated the two germline ends. This CDR3 spans 18 amino acids. As DNA, the CDR3 is TGTGCCAGCAGTTTGCCCTCTATTCAGGGGGGCCCCTCCTACGAGCAGTACTTC. Encoded protein: CASSLPSIQGGPSYEQYF.

The chain is built from TRBV7-8 and TRBJ1-1, with a tentative D call TRBD1 (6 bases). The length of the CDR3 is 14 residues. Germline V CDR1 and CDR2: SGHVS, FQNEAQ. V lost 0 bases and J lost 3, with 8 bases in between. The CDR3 region has the DNA TGTGCCAGCAGCTTAGCACAGGGCGACACTGAAGCTTTCTTT. Its translation: CASSLAQGDTEAFF.

The CDR3 is CASSLRGNYGYTF. The DNA for the CDR3 is TGTGCCAGCAGCTTGAGGGGGAACTATGGCTACACCTTC. The chain recombines TRBV13 with TRBJ1-2; possible D gene TRBD1, 6 bases. V dropped 3 bases and J dropped 2 bases, with 7 bases sitting between them. CDR3 length: 13 residues. Germline V gene sequence: CDR1 PRHDT, CDR2 FYEKMQ (reference sequence).

This chain uses TRBV2 with TRBJ2-7; 7 bases match TRBD2. Trimming at V came to 7 bases and at J to 5 bases, leaving 14 bases not matched to a gene. Germline CDR1 is SNHLY and CDR2 is FYNNEI. The CDR3 sequence is 15 residues long. The CDR3 reads CASTERRGSFHEQYF. The CDR3 coding sequence is TGTGCCAGCACCGAAAGGCGGGGGTCATTCCACGAGCAGTACTTC.

The rearrangement joins TRBV2 to TRBJ1-6; TRBD1 matches 7 bases. Germline CDR1 is SNHLY and CDR2 is FYNNEI. The CDR3 extends over 15 amino acids. V was pared by 4 bases and J by 7 bases, with 7 bases of the junction left unmatched. The CDR3 loop reads CASSAQGVGNSPLHF. The DNA for the CDR3 is TGTGCCAGCAGTGCGCAGGGGGTCGGGAATTCACCCCTCCACTTT.

V and J are TRBV24-1 and TRBJ2-7; 8 bases match TRBD2. Germline trimming cut 9 bases from V and 0 bases from J; bases unmatched to any gene: 6. Germline CDR1 and CDR2: KGHDR and SFDVKD. This CDR3 has 14 amino acids. The CDR3 spells CATLAGTSSYEQYF. The CDR3 DNA is TGTGCCACCTTAGCGGGGACCAGCTCCTACGAGCAGTACTTC.